This T cell receptor beta chain appears in the sequencing data of a study of spatial heterogeneity in lung cancer. Study at large: Across tumor regions, counts of TCR transcripts showed a strong correlation with a T cell module score derived from matched bulk RNA-seq.

The sample's time point: sample taken at primary tumor resection. Study-wide findings and caveats: Higher tumor mutation counts went along with higher counts of expanded intratumoral alpha and beta TCRs.

This clonotype showed up many times. The antigen is undetermined. The library was designed around alpha chains, so this beta chain is a stray read whose abundance carries little weight. TCRdb independently ran MiXCR on the 5' RACE reads; one entry per CDR3 protein. Found here are 8,700 or so distinct CDR3 sequences, more than 13% of them singletons; the top ten hold roughly an eighth. The germline CDR1 and CDR2 sequences are SGHRS and YFSETQ. The CDR3 is 14 residues long. V lost 0 bases and J lost 6, with 12 bases in between. The chain recombines TRBV5-1 with TRBJ1-2; perhaps TRBD1 as D (6 bases). The TCR comes from a male donor with early-stage non-small cell lung cancer. The sequenced sample was lung tumor tissue, obtained at surgery. Here the CDR3 reads CASSLGTASDGYTF. The DNA for the CDR3 is TGCGCCAGCAGCTTGGGGACAGCAAGCGATGGCTACACCTTC. Complete variable domain (other parts from reference TRBV5-1 and TRBJ1-2): KAGVTQTPRYLIKTRGQQVTLSCSPISGHRSVSWYQQTPGQGLQFLFEYFSETQRNKGNFPGRFSGRQFSNSRSEMNVSTLELGDSALYLCASSLGTASDGYTFGSGTRLTVV.